Presented here are 23 T cell receptor beta chains from one specimen sequenced in a study of blood T cell repertoires in COVID-19. The assay was immunoSEQ multiplex PCR, and TCRdb's table has in-frame clones only and misses some. The repertoire holds fewer than 250,000 clones, with around 84% as singletons. Sample: PBMCs or T cells enriched from blood (not recorded which). The receptors stem from a middle-aged woman who had recovered from COVID-19.

This chain uses TRBV6-5 with TRBJ2-5; 9 nucleotides agree with TRBD1. Per the germline V gene, CDR1 is MNHEY and CDR2 is SVGAGI. The CDR3 extends over 13 amino acids. J lost 5 bases, V lost 4 bases, and 2 bases had no gene match. The CDR3 spells CASSWTGDETQYF. CDR3 bases: TGTGCCAGCAGTTGGACAGGGGATGAGACCCAGTACTTC.

The chain employs TRBV28 and TRBJ2-2, with D possibly TRBD1 on 5 matching bases. The germline V and J ends were trimmed by 5 bases and 1 base, with 17 bases remaining between them. Germline V gene lookup returns CDR1 MDHEN and CDR2 SYDVKM. This CDR3 has 17 amino acids. The CDR3: CASSHLLRTKNTGELFF. The CDR3 coding sequence is TGTGCCAGCAGTCACCTACTCCGGACAAAGAACACCGGGGAGCTGTTTTTT.

About this clone: Within the sample, other DNA sequences also encode this same CDR3. The V call is TRBV7-2, the J call TRBJ2-1, with 11 bases matching TRBD1. Trimming cost V 3 bases and J 2 bases; bases outside gene matches: 0. CDR3 size: 15 residues. The germline CDR1 and CDR2 sequences are SGHTA and FQGNSA. CDR3 in amino acids: CASSLGQGAYNEQFF. CDR3 in DNA: TGTGCCAGCAGCTTGGGACAGGGGGCCTACAATGAGCAGTTCTTC.

The chain combines TRBV7-8 with TRBJ2-7; 9 nucleotides match TRBD2. CDR3 size: 14 residues. Trimming cost V 4 bases and J 3 bases; bases outside gene matches: 4. Germline V gene lookup returns CDR1 SGHVS and CDR2 FQNEAQ. CDR3 nucleotide sequence: TGTGCCAGCAGCTCGGAAGCGGGAGGCTACGAGCAGTACTTC. It is translated as CASSSEAGGYEQYF.

The chain combines TRBV11-2 with TRBJ2-3; TRBD2 is a possible D gene (5 bases). Between the trimmed V and J ends, which lost 1 base and 2 bases, there was a span of 10 bases. CDR1 is SGHAT and CDR2 is FQNNGV in the germline V gene. The CDR3 sequence is 15 residues long. As DNA, the CDR3 is TGTGCCAGCAGCTTAGTTGGCGGGTTCACAGATACGCAGTATTTT. It is translated as CASSLVGGFTDTQYF.

J is TRBJ1-1 and V is TRBV9, with a tentative D call TRBD1 (5 bases). Trimming pared 0 bases from V and 1 base from J, leaving 7 bases between. The CDR3 totals 14 residues. Germline V gene data show CDR1 as SGDLS and CDR2 as YYNGEE. CDR3 protein: CASSVVTGNTEAFF. The CDR3 DNA sequence: TGTGCCAGCAGCGTAGTAACAGGGAACACTGAAGCTTTCTTT.

This chain links TRBV5-1 with TRBJ2-2, with TRBD2 matching over 13 bases. After removal of 0 bases from V and 5 bases from J, the junction contained 4 bases not matched to a gene. The CDR3 has 17 amino acids. CDR1 is SGHRS, CDR2 YFSETQ, per germline. CDR3: CASSLGRTSGRTGELFF. For the CDR3, the DNA is TGCGCCAGCAGCTTGGGACGGACTAGCGGGAGAACCGGGGAGCTGTTTTTT.

This clone was found once. The chain carries TRBV23-1 and TRBJ2-7, with D perhaps matching TRBD2 (6 bases). TRBV23-1 is annotated as an ORF whose role is uncertain. This CDR3 comprises 15 residues. V was cut by 0 bases and J by 5 bases, with 14 bases left in between. The DNA for the CDR3 is TGCGCCAGCAGTCAATCGGAGGGGAAAGGGGACGAGCAGTACGTC. Its translation is CASSQSEGKGDEQYV.

This chain connects TRBV20-1 to TRBJ1-2; 7 bases are a match to TRBD1. The CDR3 has 11 residues. CDR1 DFQATT and CDR2 SNEGSKA come from the germline V gene (reference sequence). V trimming: 5 bases; J trimming: 7 bases; junction bases outside the gene matches: 4. The CDR3 sequence is CSAAGGGGYTF. DNA for the CDR3: TGCAGTGCTGCAGGGGGTGGTGGCTACACCTTC.

The chain couples TRBV5-1 to TRBJ2-3; 9 bases are shared with TRBD2. The CDR3 runs to 14 residues. Germline V gives CDR1 SGHRS, CDR2 YFSETQ. With 0 bases clipped from V and 5 bases from J, the junction kept 1 base outside the gene matches. DNA for the CDR3: TGCGCCAGCAGCTTGGGAGCGGGAGGAGATACGCAGTATTTT. It translates to CASSLGAGGDTQYF.

The chain couples TRBV29-1 to TRBJ1-2, with 8 bases that match TRBD1. Germline lookup yields CDR1 SQVTM and CDR2 ANQGSEA. The CDR3 extends over 13 amino acids. V trimming: 7 bases; J trimming: 7 bases; junction bases outside the gene matches: 11. CDR3: CSANPAGGVGYTF. In DNA form, the CDR3 reads TGCAGCGCAAATCCCGCAGGGGGCGTTGGCTACACCTTC.

This sequence joins TRBV28 and TRBJ2-3, with 7 bases aligning to TRBD1. The CDR3 has 15 amino acids. Germline V gene lookup returns CDR1 MDHEN and CDR2 SYDVKM. V gave up 5 bases and J gave up 1 base; unmatched junction bases: 6. Written as DNA, the CDR3 is TGTGCCAGCAGTAATCGCCAGGGGGGCACAGATACGCAGTATTTT. The encoded protein is CASSNRQGGTDTQYF. Supplemented by reference TRBV28 and TRBJ2-3, the full variable domain reads DVKVTQSSRYLVKRTGEKVFLECVQDMDHENMFWYRQDPGLGLRLIYFSYDVKMKEKGDIPEGYSVSREKKERFSLILESASTNQTSMYLCASSNRQGGTDTQYFGPGTRLTVL.

This clone has just a few counts. The chain employs TRBV11-2 and TRBJ1-3, with D tentatively TRBD1 (6 bases). The CDR3 is 14 amino acids. Trimming left V 3 bases short and J 4 bases short, with 10 bases between. Germline V CDR1 and CDR2: SGHAT, FQNNGV. For the CDR3, the DNA is TGTGCCAGCAGCTTCTCAGGGGTGGGAAACACCATATATTTT. Translating it yields CASSFSGVGNTIYF.

The V gene is TRBV2, the J gene TRBJ1-4, with 7 bases aligning to TRBD1. Trimming at V came to 5 bases and at J to 8 bases, leaving 5 bases not matched to a gene. The CDR3 consists of 13 residues. Per the germline V gene, CDR1 is SNHLY and CDR2 is FYNNEI. CDR3 nucleotide sequence: TGTGCCAGCAGTAGGGGACAGAGAGAAAAACTGTTTTTT. Translation gives CASSRGQREKLFF.

This clone was picked up a small number of times. The rearrangement links TRBV18 to TRBJ2-3; D perhaps matches TRBD2 (5 bases). The germline V gene encodes CDR1 KGHSH and CDR2 LQKENI. Trimming left V 3 bases short and J 4 bases short, with 11 bases between. The CDR3 has 14 amino acids. Written as DNA, the CDR3 is TGTGCCAGCTCACCGCAATTCGGGGCAGATACGCAGTATTTT. This translates into CASSPQFGADTQYF.

The V call is TRBV2, the J call TRBJ1-3, with 7 bases lining up with TRBD1. The CDR3 is 14 amino acids. V lost 6 bases, J lost 0 bases, and 2 bases stayed unmatched. The V gene's germline CDR1 is SNHLY and CDR2 FYNNEI. The CDR3 here is CASRGTVSGNTIYF. The CDR3 coding sequence is TGTGCCAGCAGGGGGACAGTCTCTGGAAACACCATATATTTT.

The CDR3 sequence: CASSQAGTVKNQPQHF. CDR3 DNA sequence: TGTGCCAGCAGCCAAGCCGGGACAGTGAAAAATCAGCCCCAGCATTTT. This chain links TRBV3-1 (or the pseudogene TRBV3-2) with TRBJ1-5; 7 bases map to TRBD1. Germline V gene lookup returns CDR1 LGHDT and CDR2 YNNKEL (reference sequence). Trimming removed 1 base from V and 4 bases from J; junction bases left unmatched: 7. The CDR3 covers 16 residues.

The chain recombines TRBV19 with TRBJ2-5; 7 positions match TRBD2. The CDR3 has 16 residues. V dropped 3 bases and J dropped 3; count of bases not matched to a gene: 10. Germline-derived CDR1 and CDR2 are LNHDA and SQIVND (reference sequence). The CDR3 DNA is TGTGCCAGTAGTATCGGGCGAAGCGGGAAGAAAGAGACCCAGTACTTC. Translated: CASSIGRSGKKETQYF.

The J gene is TRBJ1-1, the V gene TRBV12-3 or TRBV12-4; weak D call: TRBD1 (6 bases). V was clipped by 3 bases and J by 6 bases, with 11 bases between them. The CDR3 is made up of 13 amino acids. CDR3 region: CASSLSGGPEAFF. The CDR3 DNA reads TGTGCCAGCAGTTTGTCGGGGGGGCCTGAAGCTTTCTTT.

V usage is TRBV3-1 (or the pseudogene TRBV3-2) and J usage is TRBJ1-4; D call uncertain. V gave up 7 bases and J gave up 6 bases, with 12 bases separating them. The CDR3 extends over 13 amino acids. Germline V CDR1 and CDR2: LGHDT, YNNKEL (reference sequence). CDR3 residues: CASTRSGYEKLFF. The CDR3 DNA is TGTGCCAGCACCCGCTCGGGTTATGAAAAACTGTTTTTT.

DNA for the CDR3: TGTGCCAGCAGCCACCGGGACAGGGGAGAGACCCAGTACTTC. It yields the protein CASSHRDRGETQYF. The chain couples TRBV3-1 (or the pseudogene TRBV3-2) to TRBJ2-5; 10 bases map to TRBD1. With V trimmed by 3 bases and J by 4 bases, 2 bases remained unmatched. The CDR3 runs 14 residues. Germline CDR1 reads LGHDT; CDR2 reads YNNKEL (reference sequence).

This clone was observed once. This sequence joins TRBV7-2 and TRBJ1-1; D remains ambiguous. Germline V lookup: CDR1 SGHTA, CDR2 FQGNSA. The CDR3 totals 17 residues. Trimming pared 0 bases from V and 1 base from J, leaving 15 bases between. This CDR3 is CASSLALSLGGNTEAFF. DNA for the CDR3: TGTGCCAGCAGCTTAGCATTGAGTCTGGGAGGGAACACTGAAGCTTTCTTT.

The chain joins TRBV5-1 to TRBJ2-7, with TRBD1 identical over 8 bases. V shed 3 bases, J shed 0 bases, and the junction held 5 bases outside the gene matches. This CDR3 has 15 residues. Germline assignment: CDR1 SGHRS and CDR2 YFSETQ. CDR3 residues: CASSSSGTGSYEQYF. CDR3 coding DNA: TGCGCCAGCAGCTCATCCGGGACAGGCTCCTACGAGCAGTACTTC.